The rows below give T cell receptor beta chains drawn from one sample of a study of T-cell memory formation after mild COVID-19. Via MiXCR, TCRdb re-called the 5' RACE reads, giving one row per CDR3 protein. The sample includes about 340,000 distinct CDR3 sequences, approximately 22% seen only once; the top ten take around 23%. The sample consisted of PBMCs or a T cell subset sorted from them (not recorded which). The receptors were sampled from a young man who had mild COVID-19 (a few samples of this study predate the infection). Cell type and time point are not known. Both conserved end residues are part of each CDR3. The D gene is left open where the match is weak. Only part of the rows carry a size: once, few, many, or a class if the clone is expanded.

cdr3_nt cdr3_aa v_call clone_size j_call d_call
TGTGCCAGCGTCGAGAGCTCCTACAATGAGCAGTTCTTC CASVESSYNEQFF TRBV2 NA TRBJ2-1 NA
TGTGCCACCAGTGAGTGGACTAGCGGGGGGCCTCACACAGATACGCAGTATTTT CATSEWTSGGPHTDTQYF TRBV24-1 NA TRBJ2-3 TRBD2
TGCAGTGCTAGAGATACGACAGGCGATCGTCAGCCCCAGCATTTT CSARDTTGDRQPQHF TRBV20-1 NA TRBJ1-5 NA
TGTGCCAGCACTTGGACGGGATCTGAAGCTTTCTTT CASTWTGSEAFF TRBV6-1 few TRBJ1-1 NA
TGTGCCAGCAGCCAAGTTGGAAGCTATCCAATTTCACCCCTCCACTTT CASSQVGSYPISPLHF TRBV14 few TRBJ1-6 NA
TGTGCCAGCAGCTGGGACGCGGGGGGGGGAGAGACCCAGTACTTC CASSWDAGGGETQYF TRBV5-4 many TRBJ2-5 TRBD2
TGTGCCAGCAGCGTAGGTAGCGGGGGTCCCACCGGGGAGCTGTTTTTT CASSVGSGGPTGELFF TRBV9 NA TRBJ2-2 TRBD2
TGCGCCAGCAGTGAGTCGTACAGGTTTCCCTACGAGCAGTACTTC CASSESYRFPYEQYF TRBV10-1 NA TRBJ2-7 NA
TGCAGTGCTACAGGGGCAACTAATGAAAAACTGTTTTTT CSATGATNEKLFF TRBV20-1 many TRBJ1-4 NA
TGTGCCAGCAGCAGAAGACTAGCAGCTAACACCGGGGAGCTGTTTTTT CASSRRLAANTGELFF TRBV7-9 few TRBJ2-2 TRBD2
TGCAGTGCTAGAGGCAGGGGTGGGAATGAAAAACTGTTTTTT CSARGRGGNEKLFF TRBV20-1 NA TRBJ1-4 NA
TGCAGTGCTAGAGAAGAGACAGGGTCAGAGACCCAGTACTTC CSAREETGSETQYF TRBV20-1 NA TRBJ2-5 TRBD1
TGTGCCAGCAGCGTAGGGAGGGGCCCCAATGAAAAACTGTTTTTT CASSVGRGPNEKLFF TRBV9 NA TRBJ1-4 NA
TGTGCCAGCAGCTTTCTGGGGTCGGGCACTGAAGCTTTCTTT CASSFLGSGTEAFF TRBV11-2 few TRBJ1-1 NA
TGCGCCAGCAGTACTAACCCGGGAGCTGAGCAGTTCTTC CASSTNPGAEQFF TRBV10-1 NA TRBJ2-1 NA
TGTGCCAGCAGTTACCGAAGGACAGGGTTGGACTTC CASSYRRTGLDF TRBV6-2/TRBV6-3 NA TRBJ2-4 TRBD1
TGTGCCAGTAGTCTGAGCTTAACGTCTCGGCCAGAGACCCAGTACTTC CASSLSLTSRPETQYF TRBV19 NA TRBJ2-5 NA
TGTGCCAGCAGTTTAAGGTGGGAACAGCCCCAGCATTTT CASSLRWEQPQHF TRBV12-3/TRBV12-4 NA TRBJ1-5 NA
TGTGCCAGCAGCTTAGAAAGGGTGGGAGGAAACACCATATATTTT CASSLERVGGNTIYF TRBV7-2 many TRBJ1-3 NA
TGTGCCAGCAGCCAAGAAGGGGGGCCCGGCGGTGAGCAGTTCTTC CASSQEGGPGGEQFF TRBV7-6 many TRBJ2-1 NA
TGTGCCAGCAGACGGACAGGGGCTAACTATGGCTACACCTTC CASRRTGANYGYTF TRBV5-6 few TRBJ1-2 TRBD1
TGTGCCAGCAGCCAGGGGGGGTTCGCTGGGGCCAACGTCCTGACTTTC CASSQGGFAGANVLTF TRBV4-2 few TRBJ2-6 TRBD2
TGTGCCAGCAGTGGGGGCAGGGTCAGTGGAGAGACCCAGTACTTC CASSGGRVSGETQYF TRBV25-1 few TRBJ2-5 NA
TGCGCCAGCAGCTTGTTCGGGACTCTGAACACCGGGGAGCTGTTTTTT CASSLFGTLNTGELFF TRBV5-1 NA TRBJ2-2 NA
TGTGCCAGCAGGAAAACGGGACGGTCCGGGGCCAACGTCCTGACTTTC CASRKTGRSGANVLTF TRBV12-3/TRBV12-4 few TRBJ2-6 NA
TGTGCCATCAGTGGAGAGACGGTGACACAAGAGACCCAGTACTTC CAISGETVTQETQYF TRBV10-3 few TRBJ2-5 NA
TGTTCCAGCAGCCTGGGGGCCGGGACAAGCTACGAGCAGTACTTC CSSSLGAGTSYEQYF TRBV5-8 NA TRBJ2-7 NA
TGCGCCAGCAGCCAAGAGTCGGGGGTTACCACTGAAGCTTTCTTT CASSQESGVTTEAFF TRBV4-1 few TRBJ1-1 NA
TGTGCCAGCAGCTTAGGGACCATAGCGACAGATACGCAGTATTTT CASSLGTIATDTQYF TRBV7-2 few TRBJ2-3 NA
TGTGCCAGCAGCTTAGAAGGCCAGGGGGACCAGTACTTC CASSLEGQGDQYF TRBV7-9 NA TRBJ2-5 TRBD1
TGCGCCAGCAGCTCGGGACAGATGAACACTGAAGCTTTCTTT CASSSGQMNTEAFF TRBV5-1 many TRBJ1-1 TRBD1
TGTGCCAGCAGCCCTGTGCAAGGGACAGCTAACTATGGCTACACCTTC CASSPVQGTANYGYTF TRBV5-6 few TRBJ1-2 TRBD1
TGTGCCAGCAGCCAAGGACAGGGGGTACCTGAAGCTTTCTTT CASSQGQGVPEAFF TRBV3-1 NA TRBJ1-1 TRBD1
TGTGCCAGCAGGCGGGGTAGGGAAACCGGGGAGCTGTTTTTT CASRRGRETGELFF TRBV9 NA TRBJ2-2 NA
TGTGCCAGCAGACCGGGTTGGGGACAGGGGTACGAGCAGTACTTC CASRPGWGQGYEQYF TRBV7-9 NA TRBJ2-7 TRBD1
TGTGCCAGCAGCCCCTGGGGACAGGGAGTGAAGACCCAGTACTTC CASSPWGQGVKTQYF TRBV28 few TRBJ2-5 TRBD1
TGTGCCAGCAGTCTCCCGGGACAGAGCCTTTACACAGATACGCAGTATTTT CASSLPGQSLYTDTQYF TRBV28 few TRBJ2-3 TRBD1
TGCGCCAGCAGCGTCGGGACTAGCGGGGGGAATGAGCAGTTCTTC CASSVGTSGGNEQFF TRBV5-1 many TRBJ2-1 TRBD2
TGCAGTGCCCGGGGAGGCTCCAGCTCCTACAATGAGCAGTTCTTC CSARGGSSSYNEQFF TRBV20-1 NA TRBJ2-1 NA
TGTGCCAGCTCGGACAGGGAAAATGAAAAACTGTTTTTT CASSDRENEKLFF TRBV27 NA TRBJ1-4 TRBD1
TGCAGCGTTGAGGGGGCGCAGGACACTGAAGCTTTCTTT CSVEGAQDTEAFF TRBV29-1 few TRBJ1-1 NA
TGTGCCAGCAGCTTACTACAGGGGGCGGCTGGGGCCAACGTCCTGACTTTC CASSLLQGAAGANVLTF TRBV7-9 few TRBJ2-6 TRBD1
TGCAGCGTTGAAGATGGTAGAAGTGGAGATACGCAGTATTTT CSVEDGRSGDTQYF TRBV29-1 NA TRBJ2-3 NA
TGCAGCGTTCTTACAGCGGATAGTGGCTACACCTTC CSVLTADSGYTF TRBV29-1 NA TRBJ1-2 NA
TGTGCCAGCCACTCAAACGTGGGTACTGAAGCTTTCTTT CASHSNVGTEAFF TRBV18 NA TRBJ1-1 NA
TGTGCCAGCAGGAGGACAGGGGGAGACGAGCAGTACTTC CASRRTGGDEQYF TRBV12-3/TRBV12-4 few TRBJ2-7 TRBD1
TGTGCCAGCAGTGAATCCGGTCTGCCCCCACCAAATGGCTACACCTTC CASSESGLPPPNGYTF TRBV25-1 NA TRBJ1-2 NA
TGTGCCAGCAGCTTCGGGACTTGGTATGCGGAGACCCAGTACTTC CASSFGTWYAETQYF TRBV7-8 NA TRBJ2-5 NA
TGCGCCAGCAGCTTGGGAGCCCAGACTGAAGCTTTCTTT CASSLGAQTEAFF TRBV5-1 NA TRBJ1-1 NA
TGCAGTGCTTCCTACAGGGGCACCTACGAGCAGTACTTC CSASYRGTYEQYF TRBV20-1 few TRBJ2-7 TRBD1
TGTGCCAGCAGTCCCCGACTAGCGGGCCTATTAGCCAAAAACATTCAGTACTTC CASSPRLAGLLAKNIQYF TRBV6-6 few TRBJ2-4 TRBD2
TGCAGTGCCCGACGGGGACAGGGCAATCAGCCCCAGCATTTT CSARRGQGNQPQHF TRBV20-1 many TRBJ1-5 TRBD1
TGTGCCAGCACCCCTCTTTTAGCGGGGGGGAACTACGAGCAGTACTTC CASTPLLAGGNYEQYF TRBV7-9 NA TRBJ2-7 TRBD2